One and the same sample provided the 6 T cell receptor beta chains below, sequenced in a study of blood T cell repertoires in COVID-19. Sequencing used immunoSEQ multiplex PCR; TCRdb keeps in-frame clones, though not all of them. This table has tens of thousands of clones, roughly 80% appearing once. What was sequenced was peripheral blood. The receptors stem from a human donor in a cohort sampled during active COVID-19.

The chain employs TRBV2 and TRBJ1-1, with 9 positions matching TRBD1. The germline CDR1 and CDR2 sequences are SNHLY and FYNNEI. V was clipped by 7 bases and J by 4 bases; unmatched bases: 4. The CDR3 loop spans 13 amino acids. The CDR3: CASTGQGSTEAFF. CDR3 DNA: TGTGCCAGCACCGGACAGGGGAGCACTGAAGCTTTCTTT. The full variable domain, completed using reference TRBV2 and TRBJ1-1, is EPEVTQTPSHQVTQMGQEVILRCVPISNHLYFYWYRQILGQKVEFLVSFYNNEISEKSEIFDDQFSVERPDGSNFTLKIRSTKLEDSAMYFCASTGQGSTEAFFGQGTRLTVV.

The V and J genes are TRBV4-3 and TRBJ2-7; D not resolved. Per the germline V gene, CDR1 is LGHNA and CDR2 is YSLEER. The CDR3 is 13 residues long. Trimming shortened V by 0 bases and J by 3 bases, and 6 bases separated the two germline ends. This CDR3 reads CASSQDRNYEQYF. The DNA for the CDR3 is TGCGCCAGCAGCCAAGACAGGAACTACGAGCAGTACTTC.

The chain couples TRBV2 to TRBJ1-2, with 10 bases identical to TRBD1. The ends lost 5 bases at V and 8 bases at J; junction bases unmatched: 5. Germline CDR1 and CDR2: SNHLY and FYNNEI. This CDR3 region has 13 residues. The CDR3 DNA follows: TGTGCCAGCAGTTTAGACAGGGGGCAAGGCTACACCTTC. This translates into CASSLDRGQGYTF.

The V call is TRBV5-5, the J call TRBJ1-1; 8 bases agree with TRBD1. With 4 bases clipped from V and 4 bases from J, the junction kept 6 bases outside the gene matches. Germline CDR1 reads SGHKS; CDR2 reads YYEKEE (reference sequence). The CDR3 loop spans 14 amino acids. The CDR3 bases are TGTGCCAGCAGCGAATGGACAGGGATCACTGAAGCTTTCTTT. Protein sequence: CASSEWTGITEAFF.

The chain recombines TRBV4-3 with TRBJ1-2; 8 bases map to TRBD1. Unmatched junction bases numbered 3, after V lost 0 bases and J lost 6 bases. The length of the CDR3 is 14 residues. Germline CDR1 LGHNA, CDR2 YSLEER. The CDR3 protein is CASSQDRGLDGYTF. CDR3 nucleotide sequence: TGCGCCAGCAGCCAAGACAGGGGGCTGGATGGCTACACCTTC.

The chain is built from TRBV6-5 and TRBJ1-1; weak D call: TRBD1 (5 bases). CDR1 MNHEY and CDR2 SVGAGI come from the germline V gene. The V end was cut by 8 bases, the J end by 0 bases, with 16 bases between. The CDR3 is 15 residues long. The chain's CDR3 is CASPKRTGMNTEAFF. CDR3 nucleotide sequence: TGTGCCAGCCCCAAACGTACAGGAATGAACACTGAAGCTTTCTTT.